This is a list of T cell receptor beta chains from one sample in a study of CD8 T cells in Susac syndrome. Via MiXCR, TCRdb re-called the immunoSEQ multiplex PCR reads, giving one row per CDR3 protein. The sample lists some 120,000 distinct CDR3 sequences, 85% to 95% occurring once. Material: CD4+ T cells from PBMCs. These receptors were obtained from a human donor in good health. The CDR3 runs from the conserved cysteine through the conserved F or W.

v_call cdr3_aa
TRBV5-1 CASSLGLLSTDTQYF
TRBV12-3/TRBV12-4 CASSLKSNQPQHF
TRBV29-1 CSVLGQRGGRTNEQFF
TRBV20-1 CSARDHGGAGGGVGYTF
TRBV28 CASTGPLAGGPWEQYF
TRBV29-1 CSVEREGDTQYF
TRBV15 CATSRDTGTYEQYF
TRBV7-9 CASSLDGGPGQPQHF
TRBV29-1 CSVRVGLWETQYF
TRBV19 CASSRGPRTDTQYF
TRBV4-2 CASSQERGRGNLRGYTF
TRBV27 CASSLRLAGFNEQFF
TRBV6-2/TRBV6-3 CASSSTGVGTDTQYF
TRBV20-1 CSAARGGQPQHF
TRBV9 CASSVGQFSYTLHF
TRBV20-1 CSARAWTENTEAFF
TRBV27 CASSLSGEGGATGELFF
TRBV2 CASRGRGGKLFSVTHNEQFF
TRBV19 CASRTTGNGGELFF
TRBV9 CASSVGPQIFQETQYF
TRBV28 CASSFQQSYEQYF
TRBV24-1 CASQGSSNQPQHF
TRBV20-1 CSARMGGGTEAFF
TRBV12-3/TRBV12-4 CASSLSGRAKNIQYF
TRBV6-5 CASSYMVAGYGYTF
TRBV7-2 CASSLVGQGRDEQFF
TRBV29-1 CSVGRGAGADTQYF
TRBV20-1 CSARDDGSNTEAFF
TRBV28 CASSFRLAGVYEQYF
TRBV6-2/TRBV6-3 CASSYPTGTDNTGELFF
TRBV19 CASSITRDSGRGEQFF
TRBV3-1 CASSQDGAGGQPQHF
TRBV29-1 CSVLPQQDGELFF
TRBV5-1 CASSINSGDQETQYF
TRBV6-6 CASSYEPVQEKLFF
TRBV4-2 CASSQDPQGGYGYTF